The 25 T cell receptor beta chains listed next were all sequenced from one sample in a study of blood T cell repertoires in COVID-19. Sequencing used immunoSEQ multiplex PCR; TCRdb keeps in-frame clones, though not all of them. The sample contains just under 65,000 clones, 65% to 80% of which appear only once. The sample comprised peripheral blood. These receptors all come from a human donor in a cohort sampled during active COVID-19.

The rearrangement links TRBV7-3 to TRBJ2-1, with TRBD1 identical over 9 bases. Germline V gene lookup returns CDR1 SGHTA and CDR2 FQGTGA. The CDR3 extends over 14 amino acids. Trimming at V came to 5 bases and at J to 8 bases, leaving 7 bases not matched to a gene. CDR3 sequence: CASSPTGTGYEQFF. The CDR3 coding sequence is TGTGCCAGCAGCCCTACAGGGACAGGGTATGAGCAGTTCTTC.

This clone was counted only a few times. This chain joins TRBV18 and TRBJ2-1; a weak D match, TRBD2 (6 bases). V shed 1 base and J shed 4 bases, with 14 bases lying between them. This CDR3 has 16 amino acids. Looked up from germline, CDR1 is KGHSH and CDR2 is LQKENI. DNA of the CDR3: TGTGCCAGCTCACCACGCGGGAATAGAATATACAATGAGCAGTTCTTC. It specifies CASSPRGNRIYNEQFF.

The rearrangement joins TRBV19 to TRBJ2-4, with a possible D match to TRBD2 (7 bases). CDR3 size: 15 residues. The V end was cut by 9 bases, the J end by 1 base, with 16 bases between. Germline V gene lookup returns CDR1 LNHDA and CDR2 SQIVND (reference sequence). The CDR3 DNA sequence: TGTGCCAGCATCGGCCGGGGGGCCGCCAAAAACATTCAGTACTTC. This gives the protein CASIGRGAAKNIQYF.

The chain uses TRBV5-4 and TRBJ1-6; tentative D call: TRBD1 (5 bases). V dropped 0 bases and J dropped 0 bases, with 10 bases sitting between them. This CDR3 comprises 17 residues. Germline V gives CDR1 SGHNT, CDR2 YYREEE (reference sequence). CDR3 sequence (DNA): TGTGCCAGCAGCTTGGCCGCGGGGGGCTCCTATAATTCACCCCTCCACTTT. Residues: CASSLAAGGSYNSPLHF.

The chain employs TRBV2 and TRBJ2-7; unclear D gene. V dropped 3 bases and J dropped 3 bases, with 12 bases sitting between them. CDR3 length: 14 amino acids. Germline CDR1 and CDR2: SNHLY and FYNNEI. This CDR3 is CASSDSAGSYEQYF. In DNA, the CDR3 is TGTGCCAGCAGTGATTCGGCAGGTAGCTACGAGCAGTACTTC.

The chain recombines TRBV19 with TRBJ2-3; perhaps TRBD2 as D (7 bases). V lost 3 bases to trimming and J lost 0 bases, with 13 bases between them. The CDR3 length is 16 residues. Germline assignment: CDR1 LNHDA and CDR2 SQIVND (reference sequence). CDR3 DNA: TGTGCCAGTAGTATGGGTCGGGGGGCCAGCACAGATACGCAGTATTTT. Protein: CASSMGRGASTDTQYF.

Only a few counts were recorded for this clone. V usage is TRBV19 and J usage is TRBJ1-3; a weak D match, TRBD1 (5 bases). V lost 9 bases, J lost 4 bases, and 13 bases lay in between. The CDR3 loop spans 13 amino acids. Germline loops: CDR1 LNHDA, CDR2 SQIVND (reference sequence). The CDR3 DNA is TGTGCCAGCGCGGGGGTTCCCGGAAACACCATATATTTT. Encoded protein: CASAGVPGNTIYF.

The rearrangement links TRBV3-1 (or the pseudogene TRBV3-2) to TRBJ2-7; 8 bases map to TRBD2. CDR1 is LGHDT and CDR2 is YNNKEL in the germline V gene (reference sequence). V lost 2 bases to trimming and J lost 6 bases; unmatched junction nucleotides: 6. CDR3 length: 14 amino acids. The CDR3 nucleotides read TGTGCCAGCAGCCAAAATATCCGGGGGGGCGAGCAGTACTTC. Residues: CASSQNIRGGEQYF.

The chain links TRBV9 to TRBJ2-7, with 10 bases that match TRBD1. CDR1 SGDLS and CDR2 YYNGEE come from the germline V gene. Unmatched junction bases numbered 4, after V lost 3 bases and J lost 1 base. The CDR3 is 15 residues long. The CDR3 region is CASSGGTGESYEQYF. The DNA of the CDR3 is TGTGCCAGCAGCGGGGGGACAGGGGAGTCCTACGAGCAGTACTTC.

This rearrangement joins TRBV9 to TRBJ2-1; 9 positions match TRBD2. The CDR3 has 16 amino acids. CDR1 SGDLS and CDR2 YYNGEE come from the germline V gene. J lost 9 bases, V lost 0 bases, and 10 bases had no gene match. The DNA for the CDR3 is TGTGCCAGCAGCGTAGAGATTGCGGGGGGGCCCCTTGAGCAGTTCTTC. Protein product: CASSVEIAGGPLEQFF.

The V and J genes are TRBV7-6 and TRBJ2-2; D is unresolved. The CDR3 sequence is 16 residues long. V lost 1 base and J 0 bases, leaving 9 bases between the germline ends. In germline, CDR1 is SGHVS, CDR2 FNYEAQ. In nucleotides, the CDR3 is TGTGCCAGCAGCTTAGTAGGCGGAACGAACACCGGGGAGCTGTTTTTT. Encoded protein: CASSLVGGTNTGELFF. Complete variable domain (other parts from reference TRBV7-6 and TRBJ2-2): GAGVSQSPRYKVTKRGQDVALRCDPISGHVSLYWYRQALGQGPEFLTYFNYEAQQDKSGLPNDRFSAERPEGSISTLTIQRTEQRDSAMYRCASSLVGGTNTGELFFGEGSRLTVL.

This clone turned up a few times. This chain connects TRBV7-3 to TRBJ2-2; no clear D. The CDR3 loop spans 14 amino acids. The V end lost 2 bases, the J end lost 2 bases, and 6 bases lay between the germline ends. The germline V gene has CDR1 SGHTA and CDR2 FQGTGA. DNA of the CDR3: TGTGCCAGCAGCTTATTGGGCAACACCGGGGAGCTGTTTTTT. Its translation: CASSLLGNTGELFF.

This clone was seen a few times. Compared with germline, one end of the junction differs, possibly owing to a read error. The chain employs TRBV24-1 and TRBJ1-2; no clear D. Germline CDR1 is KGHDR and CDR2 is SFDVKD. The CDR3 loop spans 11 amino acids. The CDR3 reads CAISSGYGYTF. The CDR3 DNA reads TGTGCCATCAGTTCGGGCTATGGCTACACCTTC.

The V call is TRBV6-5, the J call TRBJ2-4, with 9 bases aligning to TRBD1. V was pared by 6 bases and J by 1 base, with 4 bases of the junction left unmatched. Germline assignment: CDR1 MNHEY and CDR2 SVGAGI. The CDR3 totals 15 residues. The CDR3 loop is CASSGTGMAKNIQYF. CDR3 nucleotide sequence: TGTGCCAGCAGCGGGACAGGGATGGCCAAAAACATTCAGTACTTC.

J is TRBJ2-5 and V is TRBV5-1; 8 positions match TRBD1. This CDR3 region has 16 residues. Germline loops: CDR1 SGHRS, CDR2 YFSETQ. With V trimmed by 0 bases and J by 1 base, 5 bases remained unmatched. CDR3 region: CASSLDGTGPQETQYF. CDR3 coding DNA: TGCGCCAGCAGCTTGGATGGGACAGGCCCCCAAGAGACCCAGTACTTC.

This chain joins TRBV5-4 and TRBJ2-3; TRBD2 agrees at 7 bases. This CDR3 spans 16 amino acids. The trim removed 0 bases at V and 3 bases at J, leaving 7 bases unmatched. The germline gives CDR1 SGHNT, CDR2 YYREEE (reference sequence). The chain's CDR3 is CASSLVLPSGTDTQYF. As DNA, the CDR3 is TGTGCCAGCAGCTTGGTCCTCCCTAGCGGTACAGATACGCAGTATTTT.

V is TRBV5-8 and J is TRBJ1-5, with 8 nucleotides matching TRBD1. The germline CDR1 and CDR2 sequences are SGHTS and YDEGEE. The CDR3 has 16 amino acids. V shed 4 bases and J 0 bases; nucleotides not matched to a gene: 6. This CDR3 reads CASSPWTGNSNQPQHF. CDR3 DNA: TGTGCCAGCAGCCCCTGGACAGGGAATAGCAATCAGCCCCAGCATTTT.

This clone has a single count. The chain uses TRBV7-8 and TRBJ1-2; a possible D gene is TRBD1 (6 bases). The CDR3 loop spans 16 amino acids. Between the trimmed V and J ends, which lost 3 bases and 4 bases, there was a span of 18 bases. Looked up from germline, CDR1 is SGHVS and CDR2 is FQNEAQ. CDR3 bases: TGTGCCAGCAGCTTGGTAAACAGGGATGTAGCCTATGGCTACACCTTC. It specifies CASSLVNRDVAYGYTF.

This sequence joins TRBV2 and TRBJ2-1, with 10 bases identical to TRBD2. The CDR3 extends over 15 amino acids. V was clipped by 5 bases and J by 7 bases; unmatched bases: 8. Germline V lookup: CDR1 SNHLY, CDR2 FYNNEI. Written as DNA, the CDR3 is TGTGCCAGCAGTACCAGCGGGGGGGCTCTAAATGAGCAGTTCTTC. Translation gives CASSTSGGALNEQFF.

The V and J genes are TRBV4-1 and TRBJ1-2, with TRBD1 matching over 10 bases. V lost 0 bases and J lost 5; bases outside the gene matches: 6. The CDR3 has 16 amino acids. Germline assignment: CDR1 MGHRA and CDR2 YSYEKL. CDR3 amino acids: CASSQEPSDRGYGYTF. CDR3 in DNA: TGCGCCAGCAGCCAAGAACCATCGGACAGGGGGTATGGCTACACCTTC.

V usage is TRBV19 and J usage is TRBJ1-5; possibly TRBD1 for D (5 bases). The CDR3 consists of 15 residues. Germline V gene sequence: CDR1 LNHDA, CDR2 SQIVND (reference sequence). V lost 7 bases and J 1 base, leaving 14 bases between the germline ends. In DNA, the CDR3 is TGTGCCAGTAACCAAGGGGATTTGAGCAATCAGCCCCAGCATTTT. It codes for CASNQGDLSNQPQHF.

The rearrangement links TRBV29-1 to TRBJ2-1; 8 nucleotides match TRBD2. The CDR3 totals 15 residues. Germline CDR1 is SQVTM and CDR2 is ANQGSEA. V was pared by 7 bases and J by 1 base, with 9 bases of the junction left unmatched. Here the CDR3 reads CSAVGGGRSYNEQFF. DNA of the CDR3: TGCAGCGCCGTCGGGGGGGGGAGATCCTACAATGAGCAGTTCTTC.

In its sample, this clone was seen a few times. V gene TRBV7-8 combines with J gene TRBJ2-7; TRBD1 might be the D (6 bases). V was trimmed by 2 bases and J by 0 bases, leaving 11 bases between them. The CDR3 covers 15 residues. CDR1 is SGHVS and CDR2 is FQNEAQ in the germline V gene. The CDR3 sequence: CASSLRTDNSYEQYF. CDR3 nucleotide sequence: TGTGCCAGCAGCTTACGGACAGATAACTCCTACGAGCAGTACTTC.

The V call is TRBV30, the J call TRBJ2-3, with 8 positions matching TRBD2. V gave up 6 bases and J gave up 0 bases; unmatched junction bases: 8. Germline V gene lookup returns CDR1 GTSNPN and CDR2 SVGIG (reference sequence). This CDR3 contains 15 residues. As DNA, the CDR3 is TGTGCCTGCTCGGGGGGGCTGGTTAGCACAGATACGCAGTATTTT. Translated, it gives CACSGGLVSTDTQYF.

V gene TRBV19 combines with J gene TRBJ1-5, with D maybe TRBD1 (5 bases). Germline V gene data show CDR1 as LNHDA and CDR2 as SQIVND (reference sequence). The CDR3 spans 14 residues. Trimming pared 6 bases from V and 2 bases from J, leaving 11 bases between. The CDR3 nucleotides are TGTGCCAGTAGCTACCAACAGGGCAATCAGCCCCAGCATTTT. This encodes CASSYQQGNQPQHF.